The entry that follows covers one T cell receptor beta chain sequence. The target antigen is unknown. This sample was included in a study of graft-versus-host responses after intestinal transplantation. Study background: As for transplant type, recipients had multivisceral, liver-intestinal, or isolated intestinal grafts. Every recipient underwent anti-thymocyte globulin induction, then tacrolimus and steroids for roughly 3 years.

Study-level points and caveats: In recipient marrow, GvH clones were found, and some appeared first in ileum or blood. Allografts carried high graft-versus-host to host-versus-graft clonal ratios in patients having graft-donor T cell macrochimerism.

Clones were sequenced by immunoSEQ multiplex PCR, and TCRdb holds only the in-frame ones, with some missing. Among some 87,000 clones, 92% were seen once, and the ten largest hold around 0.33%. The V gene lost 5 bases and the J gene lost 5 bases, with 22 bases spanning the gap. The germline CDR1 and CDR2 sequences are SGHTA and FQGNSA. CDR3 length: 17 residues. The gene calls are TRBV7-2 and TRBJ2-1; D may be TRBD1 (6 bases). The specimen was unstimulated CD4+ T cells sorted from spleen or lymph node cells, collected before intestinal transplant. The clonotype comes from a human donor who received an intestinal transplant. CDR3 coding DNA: TGTGCCAGCAGCCAAAATGGGGCTGGGACACTTCACAATGAGCAGTTCTTC. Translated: CASSQNGAGTLHNEQFF.